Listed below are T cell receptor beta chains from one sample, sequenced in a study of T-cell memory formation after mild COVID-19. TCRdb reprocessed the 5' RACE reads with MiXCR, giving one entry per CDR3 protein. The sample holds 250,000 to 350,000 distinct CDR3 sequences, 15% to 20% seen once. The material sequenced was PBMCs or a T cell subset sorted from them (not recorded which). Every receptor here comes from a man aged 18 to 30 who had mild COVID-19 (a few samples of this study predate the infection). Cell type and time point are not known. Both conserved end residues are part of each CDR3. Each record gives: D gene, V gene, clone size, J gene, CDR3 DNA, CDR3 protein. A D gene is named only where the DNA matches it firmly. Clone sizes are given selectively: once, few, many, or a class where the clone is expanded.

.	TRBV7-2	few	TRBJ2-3	TGTGCCAGCAGCTTAGGACGGGGGCAAGATACGCAGTATTTT	CASSLGRGQDTQYF
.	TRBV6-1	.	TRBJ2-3	TGTGCCAGCAGTGAAGTTCGGGGCCTCACAGATACGCAGTATTTT	CASSEVRGLTDTQYF
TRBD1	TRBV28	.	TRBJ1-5	TGTGCCAGCAGGCAGGGGGGGTCTAATCAGCCCCAGCATTTT	CASRQGGSNQPQHF
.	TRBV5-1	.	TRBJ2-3	TGCGCCAGCAGCCCGACCAGACTGGACCGCACAGATACGCAGTATTTT	CASSPTRLDRTDTQYF
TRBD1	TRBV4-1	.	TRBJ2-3	TGCGCCAGCAGCCAAGCCGGGACAGGGTGGGCAGATACGCAGTATTTT	CASSQAGTGWADTQYF
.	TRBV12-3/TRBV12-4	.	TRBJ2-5	TGTGCCAGCAGTTTATGGACAGCACAAGAGACCCAGTACTTC	CASSLWTAQETQYF
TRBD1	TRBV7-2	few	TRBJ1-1	TGTGCCAGCAGCCGGGACAGGATGGGGACTGAAGCTTTCTTT	CASSRDRMGTEAFF
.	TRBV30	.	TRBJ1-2	TGTGCCTGGAGCAGACAGGTCAACGGCTACACCTTC	CAWSRQVNGYTF
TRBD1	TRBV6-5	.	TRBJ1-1	TGTGCCAGCAGTTACACCCCCGGGACAGCGGACACTGAAGCTTTCTTT	CASSYTPGTADTEAFF
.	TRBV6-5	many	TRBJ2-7	TGTGCCAGCAGTTACCGGGGCAGTGGCGCTGATTCCTACGAGCAGTACTTC	CASSYRGSGADSYEQYF